This T cell receptor beta chain was recovered during a study of blood T cell repertoires in COVID-19. Study-level background: Material from acute and convalescent COVID-19 was sourced from the United States, Italy and Spain.

Those designated as exposed participants met a COVID-19 case within 2 weeks before study entry. This CDR3 has 13 amino acids. V lost 3 bases to trimming and J lost 8 bases; unmatched junction nucleotides: 7. The germline CDR1 and CDR2 sequences are GTSNPN and SVGIG (reference sequence). The repertoire was sequenced with immunoSEQ multiplex PCR; TCRdb's copy has only in-frame clones and lacks some. The sample records around 400,000 clones, 88% being singletons. Material for sequencing was PBMCs or T cells enriched from blood (not recorded which). This sequence originates from a woman younger than 35 who had been exposed to COVID-19. The J gene is TRBJ1-2, the V gene TRBV30; 9 bases are a match to TRBD1. CDR3 protein: CAWRGTGKNGYTF. CDR3 nucleotide sequence: TGTGCCTGGAGAGGGACAGGGAAGAACGGCTACACCTTC.